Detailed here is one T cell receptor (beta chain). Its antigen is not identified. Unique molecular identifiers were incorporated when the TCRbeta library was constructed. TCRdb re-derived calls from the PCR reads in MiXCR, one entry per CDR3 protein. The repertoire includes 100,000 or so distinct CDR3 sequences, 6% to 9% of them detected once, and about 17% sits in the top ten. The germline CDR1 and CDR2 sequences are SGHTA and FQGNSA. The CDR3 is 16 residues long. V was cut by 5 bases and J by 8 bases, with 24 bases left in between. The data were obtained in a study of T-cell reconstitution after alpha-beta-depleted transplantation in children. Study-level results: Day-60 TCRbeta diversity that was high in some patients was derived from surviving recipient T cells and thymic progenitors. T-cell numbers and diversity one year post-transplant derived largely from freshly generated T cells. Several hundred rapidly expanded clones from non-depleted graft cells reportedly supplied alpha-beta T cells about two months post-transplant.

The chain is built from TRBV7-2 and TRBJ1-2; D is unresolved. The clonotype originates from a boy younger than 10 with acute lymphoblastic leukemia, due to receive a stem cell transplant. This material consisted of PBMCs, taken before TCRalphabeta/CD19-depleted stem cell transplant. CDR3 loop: CASSHPRPSIMGGYTF. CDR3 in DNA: TGTGCCAGCAGCCACCCCCGGCCAAGTATTATGGGGGGCTACACCTTC. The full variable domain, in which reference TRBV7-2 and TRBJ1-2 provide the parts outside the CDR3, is GAGVSQSPSNKVTEKGKDVELRCDPISGHTALYWYRQSLGQGLEFLIYFQGNSAPDKSGLPSDRFSAERTGGSVSTLTIQRTQQEDSAVYLCASSHPRPSIMGGYTFGSGTRLTVV.